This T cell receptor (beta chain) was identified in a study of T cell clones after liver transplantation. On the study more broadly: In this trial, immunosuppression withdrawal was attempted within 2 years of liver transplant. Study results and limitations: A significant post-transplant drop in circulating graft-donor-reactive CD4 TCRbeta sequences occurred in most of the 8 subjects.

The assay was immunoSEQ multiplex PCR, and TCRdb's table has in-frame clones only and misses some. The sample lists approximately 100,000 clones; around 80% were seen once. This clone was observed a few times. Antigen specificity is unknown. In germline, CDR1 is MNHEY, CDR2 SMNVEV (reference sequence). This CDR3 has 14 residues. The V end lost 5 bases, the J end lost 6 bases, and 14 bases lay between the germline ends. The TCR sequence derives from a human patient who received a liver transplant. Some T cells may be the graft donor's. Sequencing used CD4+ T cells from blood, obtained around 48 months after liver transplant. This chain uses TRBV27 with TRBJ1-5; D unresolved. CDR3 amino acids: CASSPVASTQPQHF. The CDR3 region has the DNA TGTGCCAGCAGTCCAGTGGCGTCGACTCAGCCCCAGCATTTT.